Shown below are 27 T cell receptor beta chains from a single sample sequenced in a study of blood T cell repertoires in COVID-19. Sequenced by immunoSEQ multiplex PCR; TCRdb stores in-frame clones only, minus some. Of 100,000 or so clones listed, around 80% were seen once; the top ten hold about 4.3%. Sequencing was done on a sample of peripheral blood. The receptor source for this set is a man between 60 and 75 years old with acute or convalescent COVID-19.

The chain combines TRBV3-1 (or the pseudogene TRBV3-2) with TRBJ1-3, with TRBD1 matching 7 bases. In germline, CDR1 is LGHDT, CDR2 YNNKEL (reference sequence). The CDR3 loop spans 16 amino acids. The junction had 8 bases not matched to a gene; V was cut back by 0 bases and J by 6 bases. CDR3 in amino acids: CASSQDYGTVVNTIYF. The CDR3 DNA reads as TGTGCCAGCAGCCAAGATTATGGGACAGTGGTAAACACCATATATTTT.

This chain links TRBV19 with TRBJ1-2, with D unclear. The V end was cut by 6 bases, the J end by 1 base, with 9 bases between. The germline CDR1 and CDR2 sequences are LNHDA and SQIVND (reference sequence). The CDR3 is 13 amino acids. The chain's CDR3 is CASRQTHNYGYTF. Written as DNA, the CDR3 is TGTGCCAGTAGACAGACACATAACTATGGCTACACCTTC.

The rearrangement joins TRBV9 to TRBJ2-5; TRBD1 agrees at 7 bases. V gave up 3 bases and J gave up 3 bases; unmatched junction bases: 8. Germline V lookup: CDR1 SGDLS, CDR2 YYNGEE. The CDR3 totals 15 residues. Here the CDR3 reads CASSAGTVREETQYF. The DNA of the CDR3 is TGTGCCAGCAGCGCCGGGACAGTAAGGGAAGAGACCCAGTACTTC.

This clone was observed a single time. The CDR3 DNA is TGCGCCAGCAGTGCAGGGTTGGCAGATACGCAGTATTTT. This sequence encodes CASSAGLADTQYF. The gene calls are TRBV10-1 and TRBJ2-3; possibly TRBD1 for D (5 bases). The germline gives CDR1 WNHNN, CDR2 SYGVQD (reference sequence). The CDR3 is 13 amino acids. Trimming shortened V by 4 bases and J by 4 bases, and 9 bases separated the two germline ends.

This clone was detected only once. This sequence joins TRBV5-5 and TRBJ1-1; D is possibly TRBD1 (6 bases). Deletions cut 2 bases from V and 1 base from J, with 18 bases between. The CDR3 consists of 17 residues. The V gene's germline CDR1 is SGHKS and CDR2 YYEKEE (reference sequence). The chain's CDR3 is CASSFIWGRTRNTEAFF. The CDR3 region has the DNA TGTGCCAGCAGCTTTATCTGGGGGCGCACCCGGAACACTGAAGCTTTCTTT.

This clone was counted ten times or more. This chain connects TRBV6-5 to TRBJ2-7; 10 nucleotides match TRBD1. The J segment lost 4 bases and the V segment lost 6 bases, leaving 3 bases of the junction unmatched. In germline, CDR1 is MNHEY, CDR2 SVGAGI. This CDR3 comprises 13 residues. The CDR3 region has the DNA TGTGCCAGCAGCGTGGACAGGGGGTACGAGCAGTACGTC. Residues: CASSVDRGYEQYV.

The CDR3 sequence is CASSPGAYNEQFF. The CDR3 DNA sequence: TGTGCCAGCAGTCCCGGGGCCTACAATGAGCAGTTCTTC. This chain joins TRBV6-2 or TRBV6-3 and TRBJ2-1; perhaps TRBD2 as D (5 bases). CDR3 length: 13 amino acids. CDR1 is MNHEY and CDR2 is SVGEGT in the germline V gene. Trimming cost V 5 bases and J 2 bases, with 7 bases left between them.

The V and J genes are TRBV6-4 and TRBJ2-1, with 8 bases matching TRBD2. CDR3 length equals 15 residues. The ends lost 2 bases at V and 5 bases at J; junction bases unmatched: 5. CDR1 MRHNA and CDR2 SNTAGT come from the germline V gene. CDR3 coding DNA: TGTGCCAGCAGTGACGAGGGACTAGGGAACAATGAGCAGTTCTTC. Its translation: CASSDEGLGNNEQFF.

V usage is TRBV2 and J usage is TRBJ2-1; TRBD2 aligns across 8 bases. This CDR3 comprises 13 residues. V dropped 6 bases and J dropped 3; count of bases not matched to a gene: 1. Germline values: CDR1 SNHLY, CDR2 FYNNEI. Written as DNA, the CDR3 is TGTGCCAGCAGGGGACTAGGCTACAATGAGCAGTTCTTC. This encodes CASRGLGYNEQFF.

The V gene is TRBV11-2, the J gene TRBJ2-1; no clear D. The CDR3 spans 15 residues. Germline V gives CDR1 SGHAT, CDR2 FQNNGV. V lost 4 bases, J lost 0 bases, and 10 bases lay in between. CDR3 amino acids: CASSYSPTSYNEQFF. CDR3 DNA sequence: TGTGCCAGCAGCTATAGCCCGACCTCCTACAATGAGCAGTTCTTC. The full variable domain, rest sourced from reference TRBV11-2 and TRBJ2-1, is EAGVAQSPRYKIIEKRQSVAFWCNPISGHATLYWYQQILGQGPKLLIQFQNNGVVDDSQLPKDRFSAERLKGVDSTLKIQPAKLEDSAVYLCASSYSPTSYNEQFFGPGTRLTVL.

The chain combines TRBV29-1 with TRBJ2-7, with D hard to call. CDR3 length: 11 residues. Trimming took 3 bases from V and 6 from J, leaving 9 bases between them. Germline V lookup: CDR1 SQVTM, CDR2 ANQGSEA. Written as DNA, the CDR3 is TGCAGCGTTGAGCAGTATGCCGAGCAGTACTTC. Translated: CSVEQYAEQYF.

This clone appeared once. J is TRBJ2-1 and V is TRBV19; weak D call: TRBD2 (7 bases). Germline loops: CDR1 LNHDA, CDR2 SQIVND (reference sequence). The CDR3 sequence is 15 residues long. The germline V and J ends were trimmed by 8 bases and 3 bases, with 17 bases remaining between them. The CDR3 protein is CASGGATRSYNEQFF. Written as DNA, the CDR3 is TGTGCCAGTGGGGGGGCGACTAGAAGCTACAATGAGCAGTTCTTC.

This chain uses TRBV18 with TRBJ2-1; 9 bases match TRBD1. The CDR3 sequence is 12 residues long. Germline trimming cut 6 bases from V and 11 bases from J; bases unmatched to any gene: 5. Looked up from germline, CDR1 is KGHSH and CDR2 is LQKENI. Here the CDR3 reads CASSRDRDKQFF. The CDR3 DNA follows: TGTGCCAGCTCCCGGGACAGGGACAAGCAGTTCTTC.

The CDR3 is CASSPGGGEAFF. The CDR3 bases are TGTGCCAGCTCACCAGGGGGCGGAGAAGCTTTCTTT. The chain employs TRBV18 and TRBJ1-1; perhaps TRBD1 as D (6 bases). CDR1 and CDR2 (germline): KGHSH, LQKENI. V was trimmed by 2 bases and J by 8 bases, leaving 9 bases between them. The CDR3 spans 12 residues.

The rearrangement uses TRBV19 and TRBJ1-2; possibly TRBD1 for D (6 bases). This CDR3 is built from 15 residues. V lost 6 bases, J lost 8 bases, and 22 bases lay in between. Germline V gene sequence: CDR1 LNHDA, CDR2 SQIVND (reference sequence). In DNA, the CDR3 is TGTGCCAGTAGGGACCTACAGGGCGCGGGCGGGGGCTACACCTTC. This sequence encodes CASRDLQGAGGGYTF.

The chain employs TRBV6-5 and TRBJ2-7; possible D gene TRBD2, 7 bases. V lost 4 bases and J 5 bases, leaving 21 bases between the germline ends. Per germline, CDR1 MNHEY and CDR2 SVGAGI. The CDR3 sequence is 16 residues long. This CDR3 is CASSLQGSGTRNEQYF. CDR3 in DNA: TGTGCCAGCAGTTTACAGGGAAGCGGGACTCGTAACGAGCAGTACTTC.

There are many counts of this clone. CDR3 region: CATSDQGTGELFF. In DNA form, the CDR3 reads TGTGCCACCAGTGATCAGGGGACCGGGGAGCTGTTTTTT. This chain joins TRBV24-1 and TRBJ2-2; TRBD1 is a possible D gene (6 bases). V was trimmed by 3 bases and J by 5 bases, leaving 6 bases between them. The CDR3 contains 13 residues. Germline V gives CDR1 KGHDR, CDR2 SFDVKD.

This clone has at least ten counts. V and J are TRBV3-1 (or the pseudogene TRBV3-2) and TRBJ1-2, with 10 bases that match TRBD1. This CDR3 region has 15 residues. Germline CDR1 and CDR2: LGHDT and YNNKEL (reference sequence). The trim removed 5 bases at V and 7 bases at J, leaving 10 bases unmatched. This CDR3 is CASSDRDRGVGGYTF. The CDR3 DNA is TGTGCCAGCAGCGACCGGGACAGGGGTGTAGGTGGCTACACCTTC.

CDR3 sequence reads: CSVGGPYGYTF. The CDR3 DNA is TGCAGCGTTGGGGGGCCCTATGGCTACACCTTC. The chain joins TRBV29-1 to TRBJ1-2; tentatively, D is TRBD1 (6 bases). CDR1 is SQVTM, CDR2 ANQGSEA, per germline. The length of the CDR3 is 11 residues. V shed 4 bases and J shed 4 bases, with 7 bases lying between them.

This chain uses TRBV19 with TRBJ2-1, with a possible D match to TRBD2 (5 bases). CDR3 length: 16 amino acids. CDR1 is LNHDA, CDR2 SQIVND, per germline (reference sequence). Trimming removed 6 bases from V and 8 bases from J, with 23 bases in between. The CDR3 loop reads CASSPDSGSRWDEQFF. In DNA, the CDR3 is TGTGCCAGTAGCCCGGACTCGGGCAGTCGTTGGGATGAGCAGTTCTTC.

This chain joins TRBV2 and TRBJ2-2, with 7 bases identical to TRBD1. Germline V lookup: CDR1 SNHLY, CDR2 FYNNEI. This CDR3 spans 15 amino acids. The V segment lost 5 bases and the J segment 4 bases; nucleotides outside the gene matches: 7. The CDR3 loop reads CASSLRTGSTGELFF. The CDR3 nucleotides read TGTGCCAGCAGTCTCCGGACAGGATCCACCGGGGAGCTGTTTTTT.

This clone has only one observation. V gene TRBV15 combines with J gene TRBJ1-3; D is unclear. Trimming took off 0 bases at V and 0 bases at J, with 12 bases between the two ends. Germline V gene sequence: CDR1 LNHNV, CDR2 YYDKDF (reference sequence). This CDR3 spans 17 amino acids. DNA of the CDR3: TGTGCCACCAGCAGAGATCCCCAATCGGGCTCTGGAAACACCATATATTTT. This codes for CATSRDPQSGSGNTIYF.

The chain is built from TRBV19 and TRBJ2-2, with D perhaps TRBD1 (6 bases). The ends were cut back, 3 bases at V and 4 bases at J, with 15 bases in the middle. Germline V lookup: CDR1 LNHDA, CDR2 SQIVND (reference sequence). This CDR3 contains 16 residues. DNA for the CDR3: TGTGCCAGTAGTATGATCTCGGGCAGGGGCACCGGGGAGCTGTTTTTT. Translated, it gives CASSMISGRGTGELFF.

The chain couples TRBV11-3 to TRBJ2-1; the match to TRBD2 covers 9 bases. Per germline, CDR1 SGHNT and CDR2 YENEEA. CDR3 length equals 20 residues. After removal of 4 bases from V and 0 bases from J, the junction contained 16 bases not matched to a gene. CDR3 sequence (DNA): TGTGCCAGCAGCTCCGGGTCACTTAAGACTAGCGGCCGCTCCTACAATGAGCAGTTCTTC. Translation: CASSSGSLKTSGRSYNEQFF. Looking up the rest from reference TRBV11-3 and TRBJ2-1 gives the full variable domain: EAGVVQSPRYKIIEKKQPVAFWCNPISGHNTLYWYLQNLGQGPELLIRYENEEAVDDSQLPKDRFSAERLKGVDSTLKIQPAELGDSAVYLCASSSGSLKTSGRSYNEQFFGPGTRLTVL.

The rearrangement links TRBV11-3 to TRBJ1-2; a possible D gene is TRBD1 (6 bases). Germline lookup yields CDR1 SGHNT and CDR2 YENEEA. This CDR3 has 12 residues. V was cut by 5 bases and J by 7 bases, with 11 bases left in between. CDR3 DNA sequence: TGTGCCAGCAGCATTACAGGGTTTGGCTACACCTTC. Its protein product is CASSITGFGYTF.

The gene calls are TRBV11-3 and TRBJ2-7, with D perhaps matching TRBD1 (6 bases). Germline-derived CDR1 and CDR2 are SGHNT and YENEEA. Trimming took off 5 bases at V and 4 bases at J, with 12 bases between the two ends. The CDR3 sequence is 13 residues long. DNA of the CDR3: TGTGCCAGCAGCCCACAGGGTAGGTACGAGCAGTACTTC. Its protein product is CASSPQGRYEQYF. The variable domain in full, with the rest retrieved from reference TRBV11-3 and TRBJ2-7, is EAGVVQSPRYKIIEKKQPVAFWCNPISGHNTLYWYLQNLGQGPELLIRYENEEAVDDSQLPKDRFSAERLKGVDSTLKIQPAELGDSAVYLCASSPQGRYEQYFGPGTRLTVT.

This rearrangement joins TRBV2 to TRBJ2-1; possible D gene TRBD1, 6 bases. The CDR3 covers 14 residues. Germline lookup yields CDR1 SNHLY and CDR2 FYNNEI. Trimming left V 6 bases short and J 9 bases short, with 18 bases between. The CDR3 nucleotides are TGTGCCAGCAGCGACAGGACAGCGATGGGTGAGCAGTTCTTC. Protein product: CASSDRTAMGEQFF.